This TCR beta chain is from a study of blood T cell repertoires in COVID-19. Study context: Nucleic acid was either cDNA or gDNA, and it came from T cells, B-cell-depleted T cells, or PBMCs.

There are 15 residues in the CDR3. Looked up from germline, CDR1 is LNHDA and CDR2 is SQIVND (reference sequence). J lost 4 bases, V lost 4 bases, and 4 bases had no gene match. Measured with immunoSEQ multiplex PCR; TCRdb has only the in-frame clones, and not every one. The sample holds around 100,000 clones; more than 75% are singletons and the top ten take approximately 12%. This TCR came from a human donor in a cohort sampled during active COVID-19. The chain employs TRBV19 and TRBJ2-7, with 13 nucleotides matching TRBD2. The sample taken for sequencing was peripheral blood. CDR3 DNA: TGTGCCAGTAGTACCCCGGGACTAGCGGGGTACGAGCAGTACTTC. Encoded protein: CASSTPGLAGYEQYF. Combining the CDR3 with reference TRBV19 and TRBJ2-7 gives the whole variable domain DGGITQSPKYLFRKEGQNVTLSCEQNLNHDAMYWYRQDPGQGLRLIYYSQIVNDFQKGDIAEGYSVSREKKESFPLTVTSAQKNPTAFYLCASSTPGLAGYEQYFGPGTRLTVT.